This entry lists 13 T cell receptor beta chains sequenced from one sample in a study of cytomegalovirus exposure and HLA in healthy donors. Amplification used 60 Vbeta primers and 13 Jbeta primers. Here immunoSEQ multiplex PCR was the method, and the copy in TCRdb shows in-frame clones only, minus some. The table records approximately 150,000 clones, around 82% of them present only once. Sequencing was carried out using PBMCs. These receptors were obtained from a man over 45 in good health and CMV-seropositive.

The gene calls are TRBV6-5 and TRBJ2-6; D may be TRBD2 (6 bases). The CDR3 is 15 amino acids. CDR1 and CDR2 from the germline V gene are MNHEY and SVGAGI. V was pared by 5 bases and J by 2 bases, with 10 bases between. This chain's CDR3 is CASSRGVTGANVLTF. In DNA, the CDR3 is TGTGCCAGCAGTCGCGGGGTAACTGGGGCCAACGTCCTGACTTTC.

The chain uses TRBV19 and TRBJ1-5, with 9 bases matching TRBD1. J was trimmed by 5 bases and V by 6 bases; bases with no gene match: 2. The CDR3 is 13 amino acids. The germline gives CDR1 LNHDA, CDR2 SQIVND (reference sequence). The CDR3 nucleotides read TGTGCCAGTAGGGGACAGGGTGATCAGCCCCAGCATTTT. It is translated as CASRGQGDQPQHF.

The chain links TRBV10-1 to TRBJ2-5; 7 nucleotides align to TRBD1. Per the germline V gene, CDR1 is WNHNN and CDR2 is SYGVQD (reference sequence). Trimming at V came to 2 bases and at J to 7 bases, leaving 10 bases not matched to a gene. The CDR3 loop spans 15 amino acids. CDR3 region: CASSEGQVLAWTQYF. For the CDR3, the DNA is TGCGCCAGCAGTGAGGGACAGGTTCTTGCTTGGACCCAGTACTTC.

CDR3 sequence reads: CASSIGSGDYYGYTF. The CDR3 coding sequence is TGTGCCAGTAGTATCGGGTCGGGGGATTACTATGGCTACACCTTC. This sequence joins TRBV19 and TRBJ1-2; perhaps TRBD1 as D (5 bases). CDR1 is LNHDA, CDR2 SQIVND, per germline (reference sequence). The CDR3 covers 15 residues. Trimming took 3 bases from V and 3 from J, leaving 14 bases between them.

On this clone: Other DNA variants within this sample encode the same CDR3. The chain links TRBV28 to TRBJ1-1; D is ambiguous. Trimming pared 5 bases from V and 8 bases from J, leaving 18 bases between. Germline CDR1 is MDHEN and CDR2 is SYDVKM. The CDR3 is made up of 14 amino acids. CDR3 DNA sequence: TGTGCCAGCAGTCCATCCACAGTCGAGGGCGAAGCTTTCTTT. It encodes CASSPSTVEGEAFF.

The chain employs TRBV28 and TRBJ1-3; 7 nucleotides agree with TRBD1. Germline V gene data show CDR1 as MDHEN and CDR2 as SYDVKM. The CDR3 totals 20 residues. Germline trimming cut 3 bases from V and 0 bases from J; bases unmatched to any gene: 17. The CDR3 spells CASSFKSGDSSLSSGNTIYF. The CDR3, as DNA: TGTGCCAGCAGTTTTAAATCTGGGGACAGTTCTCTTAGCTCTGGAAACACCATATATTTT.

The chain links TRBV4-1 to TRBJ1-5; no clear D. CDR3 length: 13 amino acids. CDR1 MGHRA and CDR2 YSYEKL come from the germline V gene. The ends were cut back, 0 bases at V and 4 bases at J, with 4 bases in the middle. The CDR3 region is CASSQDSNQPQHF. In DNA, the CDR3 is TGCGCCAGCAGCCAAGATTCGAATCAGCCCCAGCATTTT.

This chain uses TRBV5-4 with TRBJ1-4, with TRBD1 as a possible D gene (6 bases). Trimming took 4 bases from V and 5 from J, leaving 15 bases between them. This CDR3 spans 15 amino acids. Germline CDR1 and CDR2: SGHNT and YYREEE (reference sequence). CDR3 loop: CASSRQDGENEKLFF. In nucleotides, the CDR3 is TGTGCCAGCAGCCGACAGGACGGTGAGAATGAAAAACTGTTTTTT.

This clone was recorded only once. The rearrangement uses TRBV2 and TRBJ2-3, with TRBD1 identical over 7 bases. Germline-derived CDR1 and CDR2 are SNHLY and FYNNEI. The CDR3 sequence is 13 residues long. V dropped 7 bases and J dropped 8; count of bases not matched to a gene: 9. The CDR3 nucleotides read TGTGCCAGCACCCAGACAGGGAGCTCTACGCAGTATTTT. Amino acids: CASTQTGSSTQYF.

This chain uses TRBV7-2 with TRBJ1-5, with 10 bases aligning to TRBD1. CDR1 and CDR2 from the germline V gene are SGHTA and FQGNSA. V lost 5 bases to trimming and J lost 7 bases; unmatched junction nucleotides: 14. The CDR3 has 17 residues. CDR3 DNA: TGTGCCAGCAGCCCGTGGACTTTGGACAGGGGGGACCAGCCCCAGCATTTT. It specifies CASSPWTLDRGDQPQHF. The full variable domain, its missing parts supplied by reference TRBV7-2 and TRBJ1-5, is GAGVSQSPSNKVTEKGKDVELRCDPISGHTALYWYRQSLGQGLEFLIYFQGNSAPDKSGLPSDRFSAERTGGSVSTLTIQRTQQEDSAVYLCASSPWTLDRGDQPQHFGDGTRLSIL.

A few counts support this clone. The rearrangement uses TRBV4-3 and TRBJ1-1, with D maybe TRBD1 (5 bases). This CDR3 is built from 14 residues. Per germline, CDR1 LGHNA and CDR2 YSLEER. Deletions cut 4 bases from V and 4 bases from J, with 13 bases between. The CDR3 DNA reads as TGCGCCAGCAGCCCGTCCGCAGGGCTCACTGAAGCTTTCTTT. Translating gives CASSPSAGLTEAFF.

This chain connects TRBV19 to TRBJ2-7; D might be TRBD1 (6 bases). CDR3 length: 15 residues. The V gene lost 0 bases and the J gene lost 3 bases, with 12 bases spanning the gap. Looked up from germline, CDR1 is LNHDA and CDR2 is SQIVND (reference sequence). The CDR3 region is CASSIDLQGLYEQYF. The CDR3 DNA follows: TGTGCCAGTAGTATAGACCTACAGGGTCTCTACGAGCAGTACTTC.

The chain employs TRBV19 and TRBJ1-5; TRBD1 is a possible D gene (5 bases). Trimming stripped 5 bases from V and 1 base from J, with 18 bases between. This CDR3 comprises 17 residues. Germline loops: CDR1 LNHDA, CDR2 SQIVND (reference sequence). Here the CDR3 DNA reads TGTGCCAGTAGTGGGGGGACGTTGGCCCCAAGCAATCAGCCCCAGCATTTT. It is translated as CASSGGTLAPSNQPQHF.